What follows are 18 T cell receptor beta chains derived from one specimen sequenced in a study of T cells after posttransplantation cyclophosphamide. Method: immunoSEQ multiplex PCR; TCRdb's copy keeps in-frame clones and lacks some. The sample contains approximately 13,000 clones, about 80% of which appear only once. The sequencing input was memory CD4+ T cells sorted from PBMCs. The receptors come from a man aged 50-59 years in good health, CMV-negative, and a related stem cell transplant donor.

This rearrangement joins TRBV7-9 to TRBJ1-1, with TRBD1 as a possible D gene (5 bases). Deletions cut 9 bases from V and 7 bases from J, with 21 bases between. CDR1 SEHNR and CDR2 FQNEAQ come from the germline V gene (reference sequence). This CDR3 has 14 residues. This CDR3 reads CASEKGRPSDEAFF. The CDR3 bases are TGTGCCAGTGAGAAGGGGAGGCCCAGTGATGAAGCTTTCTTT.

The V call is TRBV25-1, the J call TRBJ2-3; D may be TRBD1 (5 bases). Germline values: CDR1 MGHDK, CDR2 SYGVNS. V was shortened by 5 bases and J by 2 bases, with 14 bases between the two germline ends. The CDR3 spans 15 residues. CDR3 bases: TGTGCCAGCAGTAAAGGACACCACCCCACAGATACGCAGTATTTT. It specifies CASSKGHHPTDTQYF.

The chain uses TRBV27 and TRBJ2-7; 14 nucleotides align to TRBD2. CDR1 and CDR2 (germline): MNHEY, SMNVEV (reference sequence). The CDR3 totals 16 residues. J lost 8 bases, V lost 0 bases, and 6 bases had no gene match. CDR3 region: CASSLSRLAGGGKQYF. The CDR3 bases are TGTGCCAGCAGTTTATCCCGACTAGCGGGAGGGGGAAAGCAGTACTTC.

The chain is built from TRBV5-1 and TRBJ2-7; possible D gene TRBD1, 5 bases. V was pared by 1 base and J by 4 bases, with 9 bases between. CDR3 length: 13 amino acids. Germline-derived CDR1 and CDR2 are SGHRS and YFSETQ. The DNA of the CDR3 is TGCGCCAGCAGCTTGCTGTCAGGGTACGAGCAGTACTTC. It is translated as CASSLLSGYEQYF.

The chain links TRBV27 to TRBJ1-2; 8 positions match TRBD1. The V gene end was trimmed by 5 bases and the J gene end by 2 bases; junction bases not matched to a gene: 10. The germline CDR1 and CDR2 sequences are MNHEY and SMNVEV (reference sequence). The CDR3 is made up of 16 amino acids. The CDR3 spells CASSARTGNPNYGYTF. The CDR3 region has the DNA TGTGCCAGCAGTGCCCGGACAGGGAACCCCAACTATGGCTACACCTTC.

This chain links TRBV9 with TRBJ2-3; tentative D call: TRBD2 (5 bases). Trimming took 0 bases from V and 1 from J, leaving 9 bases between them. Germline values: CDR1 SGDLS, CDR2 YYNGEE. This CDR3 comprises 15 residues. The CDR3 nucleotides are TGTGCCAGCAGCGTAGTAGCGTACGGCACAGATACGCAGTATTTT. Protein product: CASSVVAYGTDTQYF. Full variable domain (missing parts from reference TRBV9 and TRBJ2-3): DSGVTQTPKHLITATGQRVTLRCSPRSGDLSVYWYQQSLDQGLQFLIQYYNGEERAKGNILERFSAQQFPDLHSELNLSSLELGDSALYFCASSVVAYGTDTQYFGPGTRLTVL.

This chain connects TRBV6-5 to TRBJ1-6; D gene ambiguous. The CDR3 extends over 15 amino acids. Trimming left V 2 bases short and J 7 bases short, with 12 bases between. Germline CDR1 MNHEY, CDR2 SVGAGI. CDR3 nucleotides: TGTGCCAGCAGTTACGCGACGGTGGGCAATTCACCCCTCCACTTT. This codes for CASSYATVGNSPLHF.

This clone came up once. This chain joins TRBV4-3 and TRBJ1-4; 9 bases match TRBD1. With 4 bases clipped from V and 2 bases from J, the junction kept 8 bases outside the gene matches. This CDR3 is 17 amino acids long. Germline V gives CDR1 LGHNA, CDR2 YSLEER. The CDR3 loop reads CASSPGTGRSTNEKLFF. The CDR3 coding sequence is TGCGCCAGCAGCCCTGGGACAGGGAGGTCGACTAATGAAAAACTGTTTTTT.

With respect to this clone: This CDR3 is also generated by other DNA sequences in the sample. The V gene is TRBV6-6, the J gene TRBJ1-6, with D possibly being TRBD1 (6 bases). The V gene lost 7 bases and the J gene lost 8 bases, with 9 bases spanning the gap. CDR1 MNHNY and CDR2 SVGAGI come from the germline V gene (reference sequence). This CDR3 has 12 residues. DNA of the CDR3: TGTGCCAGCACCCCAGGGGATTCACCCCTCCACTTT. Protein product: CASTPGDSPLHF.

The chain carries TRBV5-4 and TRBJ2-5, with TRBD1 identical over 9 bases. Looked up from germline, CDR1 is SGHNT and CDR2 is YYREEE (reference sequence). V lost 5 bases, J lost 5 bases, and 10 bases stayed unmatched. CDR3 size: 15 residues. This CDR3 reads CASSTGQGVAETQYF. In nucleotides, the CDR3 is TGTGCCAGCAGTACGGGACAGGGAGTGGCGGAGACCCAGTACTTC.

The chain links TRBV6-5 to TRBJ2-1; 8 nucleotides match TRBD2. Per germline, CDR1 MNHEY and CDR2 SVGAGI. The CDR3 is made up of 14 amino acids. The V segment lost 2 bases and the J segment 9 bases; nucleotides outside the gene matches: 6. The CDR3 DNA sequence: TGTGCCAGCAGTTACGCGGGGGGAGCCACTGAGCAGTTCTTC. Amino acid sequence: CASSYAGGATEQFF.

This chain uses TRBV5-1 with TRBJ2-7; no clear D gene. V was clipped by 1 base and J by 3 bases, with 11 bases between them. Germline V gene data show CDR1 as SGHRS and CDR2 as YFSETQ. CDR3 size: 14 residues. The CDR3 DNA follows: TGCGCCAGCAGCTTGTTGCAATCAGGCTACGAGCAGTACTTC. It translates to CASSLLQSGYEQYF.

The sample holds one count of this clone. The V gene is TRBV6-5, the J gene TRBJ1-1; no firm D call. Germline CDR1 reads MNHEY; CDR2 reads SVGAGI. V lost 6 bases to trimming and J lost 5 bases, with 16 bases between them. The CDR3 has 14 residues. Written as DNA, the CDR3 is TGTGCCAGCAGCCAGACCAGGCGGGAAACTGAAGCTTTCTTT. Its translation: CASSQTRRETEAFF.

The chain has TRBV4-3 and TRBJ1-1; a weak D match, TRBD1 (6 bases). There are 15 residues in the CDR3. Germline V CDR1 and CDR2: LGHNA, YSLEER. V was trimmed by 2 bases and J by 8 bases, leaving 18 bases between them. CDR3 nucleotides: TGCGCCAGCAGCCAACAGGCAGGGGTGGGTGGGGAAGCTTTCTTT. The encoded protein is CASSQQAGVGGEAFF.

A note on this clone: The identical CDR3 is also encoded by other nucleotide sequences in the sample. V is TRBV4-3 and J is TRBJ2-7; D is perhaps TRBD1 (5 bases). Germline loops: CDR1 LGHNA, CDR2 YSLEER. The CDR3 sequence is 13 residues long. Trimming removed 4 bases from V and 4 bases from J, with 11 bases in between. CDR3 sequence (DNA): TGCGCCAGCAGCCGATCCAGGGATTACGAGCAGTACTTC. Translated: CASSRSRDYEQYF.

V usage is TRBV13 and J usage is TRBJ2-7; TRBD2 is a possible D gene (6 bases). With 4 bases removed from V and 1 base from J, the gap between germline ends came to 14 bases. The V gene's germline CDR1 is PRHDT and CDR2 FYEKMQ (reference sequence). The CDR3 sequence is 15 residues long. The CDR3 bases are TGTGCCAGCAGCTACCTCCGGGACTCATCCTACGAGCAGTACTTC. This codes for CASSYLRDSSYEQYF.

The rearrangement uses TRBV7-9 and TRBJ2-5; the match to TRBD2 covers 7 bases. V lost 4 bases to trimming and J lost 1 base; unmatched junction nucleotides: 0. This CDR3 spans 13 amino acids. The germline CDR1 and CDR2 sequences are SEHNR and FQNEAQ (reference sequence). The CDR3 reads CASSSSGQETQYF. In nucleotides, the CDR3 is TGTGCCAGCAGCTCTAGCGGCCAAGAGACCCAGTACTTC.

The chain has TRBV10-2 and TRBJ1-1; D perhaps matches TRBD1 (5 bases). Trimming shortened V by 6 bases and J by 3 bases, and 17 bases separated the two germline ends. CDR1 WSHSY and CDR2 SAAADI come from the germline V gene. The CDR3 is made up of 15 amino acids. Written as DNA, the CDR3 is TGCGCCAGCAGAGACAGCCGAGTTTGGGACACTGAAGCTTTCTTT. This sequence encodes CASRDSRVWDTEAFF.